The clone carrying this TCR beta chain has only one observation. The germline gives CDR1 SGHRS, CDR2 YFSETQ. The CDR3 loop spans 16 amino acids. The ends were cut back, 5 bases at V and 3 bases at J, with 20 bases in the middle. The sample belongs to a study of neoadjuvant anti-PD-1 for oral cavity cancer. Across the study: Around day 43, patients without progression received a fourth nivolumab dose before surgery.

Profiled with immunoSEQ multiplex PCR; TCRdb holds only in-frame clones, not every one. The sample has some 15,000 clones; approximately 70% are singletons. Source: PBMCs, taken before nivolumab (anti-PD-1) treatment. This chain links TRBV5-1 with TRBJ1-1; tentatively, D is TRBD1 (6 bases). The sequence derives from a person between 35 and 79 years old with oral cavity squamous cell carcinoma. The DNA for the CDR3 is TGCGCCAGCAGAAAAGACAGGTTGGGGCCCGACACTGAAGCTTTCTTT. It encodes CASRKDRLGPDTEAFF.